This paragraph reports one TCR beta chain. Germline V gene lookup returns CDR1 SGHTA and CDR2 FQGTGA. The CDR3 totals 16 residues. The V gene lost 4 bases and the J gene lost 5 bases, with 19 bases spanning the gap. TCRdb's table, derived via immunoSEQ multiplex PCR, lists solely in-frame clones and lacks some. The repertoire has just over 60,000 clones, 79% of them found once; the top ten carry 0.35% to 0.5%. The sample originates from a study of siplizumab effects on memory and regulatory T cells. The sequencing input was memory CD4+ T cells sorted from blood. This chain uses TRBV7-3 with TRBJ2-3; the D call may be TRBD1 or TRBD2 (5 bases each). The clonotype comes from a human donor in good health. In DNA form, the CDR3 reads TGTGCCAGCAGCTCTAACCATGGGGGAAGAGGAGATACGCAGTATTTT. Its translation: CASSSNHGGRGDTQYF.